Following are 20 T cell receptor beta chains from one sample sequenced in a study of control samples from healthy donors and cancer patients. This table comes from immunoSEQ multiplex PCR, and its TCRdb copy is limited to in-frame clones, with some not included. The sample has 95,000 to 100,000 clones; almost 85% are singletons. Sequenced material: blood. The receptors derive from a man between 60 and 75 years old in good health.

This clone has ten or more counts. V and J are TRBV28 and TRBJ1-2, with 8 bases lining up with TRBD1. CDR1 and CDR2 (germline): MDHEN, SYDVKM. After removal of 5 bases from V and 2 bases from J, the junction contained 7 bases not matched to a gene. This CDR3 is built from 15 residues. The CDR3: CASSKDRGENYGYTF. The CDR3 coding sequence is TGTGCCAGCAGTAAAGACAGGGGAGAGAACTATGGCTACACCTTC.

The V and J genes are TRBV28 and TRBJ2-2; 11 positions match TRBD1. After removal of 1 base from V and 6 bases from J, the junction contained 10 bases not matched to a gene. The CDR3 consists of 18 residues. Germline V gene sequence: CDR1 MDHEN, CDR2 SYDVKM. The CDR3 loop is CASSLSGTGGLGAGELFF. CDR3 DNA: TGTGCCAGCAGTTTATCCGGGACAGGGGGGCTCGGGGCCGGGGAGCTGTTTTTT.

The chain couples TRBV4-2 to TRBJ2-7; the D call may be TRBD1 or TRBD2 (5 bases each). Germline lookup yields CDR1 LGHNA and CDR2 YNFKEQ. The CDR3 contains 12 residues. Trimming stripped 3 bases from V and 4 bases from J, with 7 bases between. CDR3: CASSQWGYEQYF. For the CDR3, the DNA is TGTGCCAGCAGCCAGTGGGGGTACGAGCAGTACTTC.

The chain employs TRBV18 and TRBJ1-6; D is uncertain. Per the germline V gene, CDR1 is KGHSH and CDR2 is LQKENI. This CDR3 contains 13 residues. V gave up 3 bases and J gave up 8 bases, with 8 bases separating them. CDR3 sequence: CASSPPRDSPLHF. The CDR3 coding sequence is TGTGCCAGCTCACCCCCCAGAGATTCACCCCTCCACTTT.

The CDR3 spells CASSQGGGWRTYNEQFF. The CDR3 nucleotides are TGCGCCAGCAGCCAAGGGGGGGGGTGGCGGACCTACAATGAGCAGTTCTTC. The chain uses TRBV4-1 and TRBJ2-1; TRBD2 agrees at 7 bases. The V and J ends lost 1 base and 2 bases, in that order; junction bases with no gene match: 8. The CDR3 length is 17 residues. Germline assignment: CDR1 MGHRA and CDR2 YSYEKL.

The rearrangement joins TRBV10-3 to TRBJ1-4, with unresolved D. The V and J ends lost 6 bases and 0 bases respectively, with 11 bases between them. This CDR3 contains 15 residues. Per the germline V gene, CDR1 is ENHRY and CDR2 is SYGVKD. The CDR3: CAIRSSVTTNEKLFF. The CDR3 coding sequence is TGTGCCATCAGAAGCTCCGTGACAACTAATGAAAAACTGTTTTTT.

The chain uses TRBV7-9 and TRBJ1-4; no clear D. The germline gives CDR1 SEHNR, CDR2 FQNEAQ (reference sequence). CDR3 length equals 14 residues. Trimming shortened V by 3 bases and J by 8 bases, and 13 bases separated the two germline ends. The CDR3 here is CASSFSIGGEKLFF. The CDR3 coding sequence is TGTGCCAGCAGCTTTTCGATCGGCGGCGAAAAACTGTTTTTT.

Here the CDR3 reads CASSPRARGPSYGYTF. The CDR3 bases are TGTGCCAGCAGCCCCAGAGCCCGGGGGCCCTCTTATGGCTACACCTTC. J is TRBJ1-2 and V is TRBV7-9; possibly TRBD1 for D (6 bases). Trimming shortened V by 5 bases and J by 5 bases, and 21 bases separated the two germline ends. The germline V gene has CDR1 SEHNR and CDR2 FQNEAQ (reference sequence). The CDR3 length is 16 residues.

The chain uses TRBV3-1 (or the pseudogene TRBV3-2) and TRBJ2-4; tentative D call: TRBD2 (6 bases). The CDR3 is 11 residues long. CDR1 is LGHDT and CDR2 is YNNKEL in the germline V gene (reference sequence). V was trimmed by 1 base and J by 15 bases, leaving 10 bases between them. The CDR3 DNA reads TGTGCCAGCAGCCAAGTGGGACTCCGGTACTTC. Protein product: CASSQVGLRYF.

The chain joins TRBV28 to TRBJ2-5; no reliable D call. Trimming shortened V by 2 bases and J by 2 bases, and 21 bases separated the two germline ends. Germline CDR1 and CDR2: MDHEN and SYDVKM. The CDR3 has 18 residues. CDR3 residues: CASSLGRFAAHKQETQYF. CDR3 nucleotide sequence: TGTGCCAGCAGTTTAGGTCGCTTTGCGGCGCACAAGCAAGAGACCCAGTACTTC.

The gene calls are TRBV3-1 (or the pseudogene TRBV3-2) and TRBJ2-1, with TRBD1 as a possible D gene (5 bases). CDR3 size: 14 residues. The V and J ends lost 1 base and 6 bases respectively, with 10 bases between them. Germline V lookup: CDR1 LGHDT, CDR2 YNNKEL (reference sequence). This chain's CDR3 is CASSQGAGRNEQFF. CDR3 in DNA: TGTGCCAGCAGCCAAGGGGCAGGGCGCAATGAGCAGTTCTTC.

The chain has TRBV5-6 and TRBJ1-2; D is ambiguous. Germline CDR1 and CDR2: SGHDT and YYEEEE. CDR3 size: 13 residues. V lost 0 bases, J lost 3 bases, and 6 bases lay in between. In DNA, the CDR3 is TGTGCCAGCAGCTTGGGGCGGGACTATGGCTACACCTTC. Translation gives CASSLGRDYGYTF.

The chain uses TRBV14 and TRBJ2-3; no clear D gene. CDR3 size: 14 residues. Looked up from germline, CDR1 is SGHDN and CDR2 is FVKESK. V lost 4 bases to trimming and J lost 2 bases, with 10 bases between them. CDR3 protein: CASSPLVNTDTQYF. The CDR3, as DNA: TGTGCCAGCAGCCCCTTAGTGAACACAGATACGCAGTATTTT.

The V call is TRBV18, the J call TRBJ2-7; tentative D call: TRBD1 (5 bases). Germline CDR1 is KGHSH and CDR2 is LQKENI. The CDR3 extends over 14 amino acids. The V end lost 4 bases, the J end lost 4 bases, and 14 bases lay between the germline ends. This CDR3 is CASSLNDRDYEQYF. For the CDR3, the DNA is TGTGCCAGCTCACTAAACGACAGAGATTACGAGCAGTACTTC. The whole variable domain, remainder taken from reference TRBV18 and TRBJ2-7, is NAGVMQNPRHLVRRRGQEARLRCSPMKGHSHVYWYRQLPEEGLKFMVYLQKENIIDESGMPKERFSAEFPKEGPSILRIQQVVRGDSAAYFCASSLNDRDYEQYFGPGTRLTVT.

The chain uses TRBV24-1 and TRBJ2-5, with a tentative D call TRBD2 (5 bases). Germline V lookup: CDR1 KGHDR, CDR2 SFDVKD. The V gene lost 4 bases and the J gene lost 3 bases, with 8 bases spanning the gap. The CDR3 is 13 amino acids. The CDR3 sequence is CATSDGKKETQYF. The DNA of the CDR3 is TGTGCCACCAGTGACGGGAAGAAAGAGACCCAGTACTTC.

As for this clone: At one end the junction does not follow the germline gene, possibly because of a read error. This rearrangement joins TRBV5-1 to TRBJ2-1; the D gene is possibly TRBD2 (6 bases). From germline, CDR1 is SGHRS and CDR2 YFSETQ. This CDR3 spans 16 amino acids. Here the CDR3 DNA reads TGCGCCAGCAGCTTGGTGACGGGAGTTTCCTCCAATGAGCAGTTCTTC. Translating gives CASSLVTGVSSNEQFF.

The chain carries TRBV5-6 and TRBJ2-2, with D possibly being TRBD2 (5 bases). Trimming took 2 bases from V and 6 from J, leaving 14 bases between them. Germline V gene data show CDR1 as SGHDT and CDR2 as YYEEEE. The CDR3 is 15 residues long. The chain's CDR3 is CASSFTGNFAGELFF. The CDR3 DNA follows: TGTGCCAGCAGCTTTACCGGGAATTTCGCCGGGGAGCTGTTTTTT.

This clone appeared a single time. V is TRBV19 and J is TRBJ1-1; D gene uncertain. Germline CDR1 is LNHDA and CDR2 is SQIVND (reference sequence). Trimming shortened V by 6 bases and J by 8 bases, and 19 bases separated the two germline ends. The CDR3 consists of 14 residues. The CDR3 sequence: CASSRNPQDVEAFF. In DNA form, the CDR3 reads TGTGCCAGTAGCAGGAACCCTCAGGATGTGGAAGCTTTCTTT.

This clone was seen more than once but under ten times. The chain couples TRBV19 to TRBJ2-7; the match to TRBD2 covers 7 bases. Germline CDR1 and CDR2: LNHDA and SQIVND (reference sequence). With 5 bases clipped from V and 2 bases from J, the junction kept 3 bases outside the gene matches. This CDR3 spans 13 amino acids. CDR3 nucleotide sequence: TGTGCCAGTAGTGCGGGGACTACCTACGAGCAGTACTTC. The encoded protein is CASSAGTTYEQYF.

J is TRBJ1-4 and V is TRBV7-2; tentative D call: TRBD1 (6 bases). V gave up 2 bases and J gave up 11 bases, with 12 bases separating them. Germline V gene sequence: CDR1 SGHTA, CDR2 FQGNSA. This CDR3 spans 13 amino acids. Written as DNA, the CDR3 is TGTGCCAGCAGCTTAAAGACAGGCTCTAAACTGTTTTTT. It encodes CASSLKTGSKLFF. Complete variable domain (other parts from reference TRBV7-2 and TRBJ1-4): GAGVSQSPSNKVTEKGKDVELRCDPISGHTALYWYRQSLGQGLEFLIYFQGNSAPDKSGLPSDRFSAERTGGSVSTLTIQRTQQEDSAVYLCASSLKTGSKLFFGSGTQLSVL.